A selection of T cell receptor beta chains follows, all from one sample in a study of control samples from healthy donors and cancer patients. Produced via immunoSEQ multiplex PCR; TCRdb's table is partial and in-frame only. The table lists approximately 80,000 clones, 91% of them singletons, with about a sixth in the top ten. The sequencing sample was made of blood. The receptors shown here come from a man younger than 45 in good health. CDR3s include the opening cysteine and the closing phenylalanine or tryptophan. The D gene is left open where the match is weak. Expanded clones are given a class, and other clones once, few, many or no size at all.

>.|TRBV19|TRBD2|TRBJ2-1
CASSILAGEGVEQFF
TGTGCCAGTAGTATACTAGCGGGAGAAGGGGTTGAGCAGTTCTTC
>.|TRBV28|TRBD1|TRBJ1-1
CASSLGQGGSWTEAFF
TGTGCCAGCAGTTTGGGTCAGGGGGGGAGCTGGACTGAAGCTTTCTTT
>.|TRBV28|.|TRBJ1-3
CASSSMADGNTIYF
TGTGCCAGCAGTTCTATGGCCGATGGAAACACCATATATTTT
>.|TRBV18|TRBD2|TRBJ2-7
CASSPGGGYEQYF
TGTGCCAGCTCACCCGGGGGGGGCTACGAGCAGTACTTC
>.|TRBV11-3|.|TRBJ1-1
CASSLGTDTEAFF
TGTGCCAGCAGCCTAGGGACCGACACTGAAGCTTTCTTT
>.|TRBV24-1|.|TRBJ1-2
CATSDFMGVGYTF
TGTGCCACCAGTGATTTTATGGGAGTCGGCTACACCTTC
>.|TRBV27|TRBD1|TRBJ2-1
CASRGQGYNEQFF
TGTGCCAGCAGGGGACAGGGCTACAATGAGCAGTTCTTC
>.|TRBV27|.|TRBJ2-6
CASSLSGTGANVLTF
TGTGCCAGCAGTCTCTCAGGGACTGGGGCCAACGTCCTGACTTTC
>.|TRBV4-1|.|TRBJ1-4
CASSQERSEKLFF
TGCGCCAGCAGCCAAGAACGGAGTGAAAAACTGTTTTTT
>.|TRBV13|TRBD2|TRBJ2-7
CASSLQAGGPYEQYF
TGTGCCAGCAGCTTACAGGCGGGGGGCCCCTACGAGCAGTACTTC
>once|TRBV2|.|TRBJ1-5
CASSEEGRNSNQPQHF
TGTGCCAGCAGTGAAGAGGGCCGGAATAGCAATCAGCCCCAGCATTTT
>.|TRBV5-5|.|TRBJ2-1
CASSLEGGSYNEQFF
TGTGCCAGCAGCTTGGAGGGGGGCTCCTACAATGAGCAGTTCTTC
>medium-sized|TRBV13|TRBD1|TRBJ1-4
CASSSDRDPEKLFF
TGTGCCAGCAGCTCGGACAGGGACCCTGAAAAACTGTTTTTT
>.|TRBV7-6|.|TRBJ2-3
CASSLVYGAYTDTQYF
TGTGCCAGCAGCTTAGTTTACGGGGCCTACACAGATACGCAGTATTTT
>.|TRBV4-1|.|TRBJ1-2
CASSQGSWMGANYGYTF
TGCGCCAGCAGCCAGGGATCCTGGATGGGAGCTAACTATGGCTACACCTTC
>.|TRBV7-9|.|TRBJ2-6
CASSPQTVSGANVLTF
TGTGCCAGCAGCCCTCAGACCGTTTCTGGGGCCAACGTCCTGACTTTC
>.|TRBV10-3|.|TRBJ1-1
CAISAGQNTEAFF
TGTGCCATCAGTGCGGGCCAGAACACTGAAGCTTTCTTT
>.|TRBV28|.|TRBJ2-7
CASSLIRRDHYEQYF
TGTGCCAGCAGTTTAATTCGGCGGGACCACTACGAGCAGTACTTC
>.|TRBV29-1|TRBD2|TRBJ2-5
CSVEAGGEVVTQYF
TGCAGCGTTGAAGCGGGGGGGGAGGTCGTGACCCAGTACTTC
>.|TRBV7-9|TRBD2|TRBJ2-1
CASSFGSGRVEQFF
TGTGCCAGCAGCTTTGGTAGCGGGAGGGTTGAGCAGTTCTTC
>.|TRBV21-1|.|TRBJ2-7
CASSKVKVGTGVLSPYEQYF
TGTGCCAGCAGCAAAGTAAAGGTGGGGACAGGGGTCCTTTCCCCCTACGAGCAGTACTTC
>.|TRBV18|.|TRBJ2-1
CASSPSGNEQFF
TGTGCCAGCTCACCCTCAGGGAATGAGCAGTTCTTC